A selection of T cell receptor beta chains follows, all from one sample in a study of response to subunit inactivated influenza vaccine. MiXCR was run by TCRdb on the RT-PCR reads, yielding one entry per CDR3 protein. The sample has fewer than 700,000 distinct CDR3 sequences; 10% to 15% are singletons. Here the sequenced sample was PBMCs from blood, taken roughly 6 weeks after vaccination. The receptors were gathered from a man in his forties or fifties who received an inactivated influenza vaccine. The CDR3 runs from the conserved cysteine through the conserved F or W. Fields, in order: D gene, J gene, V gene, clone size, CDR3 DNA, CDR3 protein. A D gene is named only where the DNA matches it firmly. Clone size appears in some rows only: once, few, many, or a class for an expanded clone.

TRBD1 TRBJ1-1 TRBV12-3/TRBV12-4 few TGTGCCAGCAGGCTAGGGGTAGGACAGGGCGGTACTGAAGCTTTCTTT CASRLGVGQGGTEAFF
TRBD2 TRBJ2-7 TRBV10-3 - TGTGCCATCAAAGGACTAGCGGGAGGGCCAAACTCCTACGAGCAGTACTTC CAIKGLAGGPNSYEQYF
TRBD1 TRBJ2-7 TRBV12-3/TRBV12-4 - TGTGCCAGCAGGGCGGGACAGGGGAATTACGAGCAGTACTTC CASRAGQGNYEQYF
TRBD1 TRBJ2-7 TRBV12-3/TRBV12-4 - TGTGCCAGCAGCCGTAGGACAGGGGGCTGGAACGAGCAGTACTTC CASSRRTGGWNEQYF
TRBD1 TRBJ1-2 TRBV7-2 few TGTGCCAGCAAGAGACAGGGGAACTATGGCTACACCTTC CASKRQGNYGYTF
- TRBJ2-7 TRBV5-5 - TGTGCCAGCAGCTTGGGCAGGGTTATAGACGAGCAGTACTTC CASSLGRVIDEQYF
- TRBJ2-7 TRBV11-1 few TGTGCCAGCAGCTTAGCTAACAGGGGAGGCTACGAGCAGTACTTC CASSLANRGGYEQYF
- TRBJ2-5 TRBV5-1 few TGCGCCAGCAGCTGGGACCTAGTGGGTGAGACCCAGTACTTC CASSWDLVGETQYF
- TRBJ2-3 TRBV6-2/TRBV6-3 few TGTGCCAGCAGTTACATCAGGAGGGCAGATACGCAGTATTTT CASSYIRRADTQYF
- TRBJ2-7 TRBV15 - TGTGCCACCAGCAAAGGGTACACGGGGTCCGAGCAGTACTTC CATSKGYTGSEQYF
TRBD2 TRBJ2-3 TRBV20-1 - TGCAGTGCTAGAGCCGGAAATAGCGGGAGGGCGCTAGATACGCAGTATTTT CSARAGNSGRALDTQYF
- TRBJ1-1 TRBV4-3 few TGCGCCAGCAGCCAAGATTTTTCGGGGACTGAAGCTTTCTTT CASSQDFSGTEAFF
TRBD2 TRBJ2-1 TRBV5-1 few TGCGCCAGCAGCGCTCCCCGGCTGACTAGCGGGAGGAGCTCCTACAATGAGCAGTTCTTC CASSAPRLTSGRSSYNEQFF
TRBD2 TRBJ2-5 TRBV6-5 many TGTGCCAGCAGTTCCTTAGCGGGAAACCAAGAGACCCAGTACTTC CASSSLAGNQETQYF
- TRBJ2-4 TRBV7-8 few TGTGCCAGCAGCTTAGAGCGAGGGATTGTTAACACAGCCAAAAACATTCAGTACTTC CASSLERGIVNTAKNIQYF
- TRBJ2-3 TRBV10-3 - TGTGCCATCAGTAGGGGCGCAGGGGCCACAGATACGCAGTATTTT CAISRGAGATDTQYF
- TRBJ1-2 TRBV4-1 - TGCGCCAGCAGCCAAGATTTGAGGGGCGCCCTTCGCTATGGCTACACCTTC CASSQDLRGALRYGYTF
- TRBJ1-5 TRBV10-3 many TGTGCCATCAGGAGGGACGACCCAGAATTGTATAGCAATCAGCCCCAGCATTTT CAIRRDDPELYSNQPQHF
- TRBJ2-7 TRBV6-2/TRBV6-3 few TGTGCCAGCAGTTACCAAGGGGCGAAAGGGGGCTACGAGCAGTACTTC CASSYQGAKGGYEQYF
- TRBJ2-5 TRBV9 - TGTGCCAGCAGCGCCTCCCGGACAGACCCTGAAGAGACCCAGTACTTC CASSASRTDPEETQYF
- TRBJ2-1 TRBV9 few TGTGCCAGCAGCGCGGAGGGAAACTCCTACAATGAGCAGTTCTTC CASSAEGNSYNEQFF
- TRBJ2-7 TRBV5-6 - TGTGCCAGCAGCATTCTGGGGGAGCAGTACTTC CASSILGEQYF
- TRBJ2-7 TRBV12-3/TRBV12-4 few TGTGCCAGCAGTTTATCTGTAACTGGTGGCTCCTACGAGCAGTACTTC CASSLSVTGGSYEQYF
TRBD2 TRBJ2-1 TRBV4-2 - TGTGCCAGCAGCCAAGCCCTAGCGGGAGGTGTAAGCTCCTACAATGAGCAGTTCTTC CASSQALAGGVSSYNEQFF
- TRBJ2-1 TRBV5-5 - TGTGCCAGCAGCTTTAGTCAGCATGAGCAGTTCTTC CASSFSQHEQFF
- TRBJ2-7 TRBV29-1 - TGCAGCGTTGGAAACAGCGTATTCGGATACGAGCAGTACTTC CSVGNSVFGYEQYF
- TRBJ1-5 TRBV28 many TGTGCCAGCAGTTTGTGGGATCAGCCCCAGCATTTT CASSLWDQPQHF
- TRBJ2-5 TRBV20-1 few TGCAGTGCCCCAGACGCAGAAGAGACCCAGTACTTC CSAPDAEETQYF
- TRBJ2-3 TRBV2 - TGTGCCAGCAGTTCGGATGATACGCAGTATTTT CASSSDDTQYF
- TRBJ1-4 TRBV18 few TGTGCCAGCTCACCACAGGAGTCGGGCGTCGGTGAAAAACTGTTTTTT CASSPQESGVGEKLFF
- TRBJ2-1 TRBV29-1 many TGCAGCGTGGGGCTCTCCTACAATGAGCAGTTCTTC CSVGLSYNEQFF
- TRBJ1-6 TRBV4-2 - TGTGCCAGCAGCCAAGAAAGAAGGAGTTCACCCCTCCACTTT CASSQERRSSPLHF
TRBD2 TRBJ2-2 TRBV5-5 - TGTGCCAGCAGCTTGGCGCAGGGAGGGTCCGGGGAGCTGTTTTTT CASSLAQGGSGELFF
- TRBJ1-1 TRBV29-1 many TGCAGCGTTTCGCCGATGGCCACTGAAGCTTTCTTT CSVSPMATEAFF
- TRBJ2-5 TRBV2 - TGTGCCAGCAGTGAATGGGATACCATGGAGACCCAGTACTTC CASSEWDTMETQYF
- TRBJ2-1 TRBV5-1 - TGCGCCAGCAGCTTGGGCGCGTATAGCTCCTACAATGAGCAGTTCTTC CASSLGAYSSYNEQFF
- TRBJ1-1 TRBV6-2/TRBV6-3 - TGTGCCAGCAGTCAGCCTGACAGGTGGAACACTGAAGCTTTCTTT CASSQPDRWNTEAFF
- TRBJ2-3 TRBV12-3/TRBV12-4 many TGTGCCAGCAGTTTAGCAAGACAGATTAGCACAGATACGCAGTATTTT CASSLARQISTDTQYF
- TRBJ2-2 TRBV15 few TGTGCCACCAGCAGAGATCGTCTAGCAAACACCGGGGAGCTGTTTTTT CATSRDRLANTGELFF
- TRBJ2-1 TRBV5-1 - TGCGCCAGCAGCTCTTCGGGACTTTATTCCAATGAGCAGTTCTTC CASSSSGLYSNEQFF
TRBD2 TRBJ2-2 TRBV5-1 - TGCGCCAGCAGCCCCGGACTAGCGGGGGGTATAGTCGCCGGGGAGCTGTTTTTT CASSPGLAGGIVAGELFF
- TRBJ2-3 TRBV11-2 - TGTGCCAGCAGCTTACGGCCAACCCAGGAGACAGATACGCAGTATTTT CASSLRPTQETDTQYF
- TRBJ2-7 TRBV12-3/TRBV12-4 - TGTGCCAGTGGAAGGTTTGGAGGAGACGAGCAGTACTTC CASGRFGGDEQYF
TRBD1 TRBJ2-2 TRBV9 - TGTGCCAGCAGCGTATATCAGGGGGCTGGGACCGGGGAGCTGTTTTTT CASSVYQGAGTGELFF
TRBD1 TRBJ1-1 TRBV6-1 - TGTGCCTGCAGTAGAACCCAGGGGGGGACTGAAGCTTTCTTT CACSRTQGGTEAFF
TRBD2 TRBJ2-2 TRBV29-1 many TGCAGCGCCTTACTAGCGGGGGGGACCACCGGGGAGCTGTTTTTT CSALLAGGTTGELFF
- TRBJ2-7 TRBV20-1 - TGCAGTGCGGTGGACAGTCTCGTTTACGAGCAGTACTTC CSAVDSLVYEQYF
TRBD2 TRBJ2-1 TRBV7-9 few TGTGCCAGCAGCGAACCGGGACTACCCTACAATGAGCAGTTCTTC CASSEPGLPYNEQFF
TRBD1 TRBJ1-1 TRBV7-3 - TGTGCCAGCAGTCAAGCGGCAGGGGGTCTGAACACTGAAGCTTTCTTT CASSQAAGGLNTEAFF
- TRBJ2-7 TRBV6-2/TRBV6-3 few TGTGCCAGCAACCCCTTCTCACGGGGAGGATCCTACGAGCAGTACTTC CASNPFSRGGSYEQYF